The rows below give T cell receptor beta chains drawn from one sample of a study of T cells in Graves' hyperthyroidism and ophthalmopathy. TCRdb re-analysed the multiplex PCR reads in MiXCR, keeping a single row per CDR3 protein. The sample lists about 290,000 distinct CDR3 sequences; 13% were seen once. Material: blood. These TCRs come from a woman between 25 and 40 years old with Graves' hyperthyroidism that later progressed to Graves' ophthalmopathy. The CDR3 runs from the conserved cysteine through the conserved F or W. D genes are given only for firm matches. Expanded clones get a size class; other rows say once, few or many, or leave the size out.

v_gene: TRBV7-9; abundance: .; d_gene: .; j_gene: TRBJ1-3; CDR3aa: CASSFVQISSRSGNTIYF; CDR3nt: TGTGCCAGCAGCTTCGTTCAGATTAGTAGCCGGTCTGGAAACACCATATATTTT
v_gene: TRBV2; abundance: many; d_gene: TRBD1; j_gene: TRBJ1-5; CDR3aa: CASSARKTGGSQPQHF; CDR3nt: TGTGCCAGCAGTGCCCGAAAAACAGGGGGGTCTCAGCCCCAGCATTTT
v_gene: TRBV4-3; abundance: .; d_gene: TRBD1; j_gene: TRBJ2-7; CDR3aa: CASSQGAGQGNYEQYF; CDR3nt: TGCGCCAGCAGCCAAGGGGCGGGACAGGGGAACTACGAGCAGTACTTC
v_gene: TRBV19; abundance: few; d_gene: .; j_gene: TRBJ2-1; CDR3aa: CASSIPGANNEQFF; CDR3nt: TGTGCCAGTAGTATCCCCGGGGCTAACAATGAGCAGTTCTTC
v_gene: TRBV9; abundance: many; d_gene: TRBD1; j_gene: TRBJ2-5; CDR3aa: CASSLGTGGDQTQYF; CDR3nt: TGTGCCAGCAGCTTAGGGACAGGGGGCGACCAGACCCAGTACTTC
v_gene: TRBV6-1; abundance: many; d_gene: TRBD1; j_gene: TRBJ1-3; CDR3aa: CASSKRGLGGNTIYF; CDR3nt: TGTGCCAGCAGCAAAAGGGGGCTCGGGGGAAACACCATATATTTT
v_gene: TRBV27; abundance: many; d_gene: TRBD2; j_gene: TRBJ2-2; CDR3aa: CASSSLAGAQNTGELFF; CDR3nt: TGTGCCAGCAGTTCTCTAGCGGGAGCTCAGAACACCGGGGAGCTGTTTTTT
v_gene: TRBV6-5; abundance: few; d_gene: TRBD1; j_gene: TRBJ1-6; CDR3aa: CASSYSGPGGGNSPLHF; CDR3nt: TGTGCCAGCAGTTACTCTGGACCAGGGGGGGGTAATTCACCCCTCCACTTT
v_gene: TRBV14; abundance: .; d_gene: .; j_gene: TRBJ1-2; CDR3aa: CASSPFKGFLGGARYGYTF; CDR3nt: TGTGCCAGCAGCCCCTTTAAAGGTTTTCTGGGGGGCGCTCGGTATGGCTACACCTTC
v_gene: TRBV7-9; abundance: few; d_gene: .; j_gene: TRBJ2-1; CDR3aa: CASSLGSLYDEQFF; CDR3nt: TGTGCCAGCAGCTTAGGGTCTCTCTACGATGAGCAGTTCTTC
v_gene: TRBV18; abundance: few; d_gene: TRBD1; j_gene: TRBJ1-1; CDR3aa: CASSPGTGDATEAFF; CDR3nt: TGTGCCAGCTCACCAGGGACAGGGGATGCCACTGAAGCTTTCTTT
v_gene: TRBV28; abundance: many; d_gene: TRBD1; j_gene: TRBJ2-1; CDR3aa: CATLLGTGLRNEQFF; CDR3nt: TGTGCCACCCTACTCGGGACAGGGCTTAGGAATGAGCAGTTCTTC
v_gene: TRBV2; abundance: many; d_gene: .; j_gene: TRBJ2-3; CDR3aa: CASRGSTGDTQYF; CDR3nt: TGTGCCAGCAGGGGCAGTACTGGAGATACGCAGTATTTT
v_gene: TRBV4-2; abundance: few; d_gene: TRBD1; j_gene: TRBJ2-5; CDR3aa: CASSQEGTGGKTQYF; CDR3nt: TGTGCCAGCAGCCAAGAGGGGACAGGGGGGAAGACCCAGTACTTC
v_gene: TRBV3-1; abundance: many; d_gene: .; j_gene: TRBJ1-1; CDR3aa: CASSHSPDSNTEAFF; CDR3nt: TGTGCCAGCAGCCACAGCCCTGATTCGAACACTGAAGCTTTCTTT
v_gene: TRBV6-2/TRBV6-3; abundance: few; d_gene: .; j_gene: TRBJ2-4; CDR3aa: CASSYLRGLAYF; CDR3nt: TGTGCCAGCAGTTACTTGAGGGGTCTTGCGTACTTC
v_gene: TRBV10-3; abundance: many; d_gene: .; j_gene: TRBJ2-1; CDR3aa: CAISARGSEQFF; CDR3nt: TGTGCCATCAGCGCGCGAGGCTCTGAGCAGTTCTTC
v_gene: TRBV6-1; abundance: many; d_gene: .; j_gene: TRBJ2-1; CDR3aa: CASRSRAEQFF; CDR3nt: TGTGCCAGCAGATCTAGAGCTGAGCAGTTCTTC
v_gene: TRBV28; abundance: many; d_gene: .; j_gene: TRBJ2-7; CDR3aa: CASRLSGSYEQYF; CDR3nt: TGTGCCAGCAGACTTAGCGGTTCCTACGAGCAGTACTTC
v_gene: TRBV19; abundance: .; d_gene: .; j_gene: TRBJ2-2; CDR3aa: CASSLGVNTGELFF; CDR3nt: TGTGCCAGTAGTTTGGGGGTCAACACCGGGGAGCTGTTTTTT
v_gene: TRBV19; abundance: .; d_gene: TRBD2; j_gene: TRBJ2-1; CDR3aa: CASRPGGAYNEQFF; CDR3nt: TGTGCCAGTAGGCCGGGGGGGGCCTACAATGAGCAGTTCTTC
v_gene: TRBV13; abundance: many; d_gene: .; j_gene: TRBJ2-3; CDR3aa: CASSSEGRKQYF; CDR3nt: TGTGCCAGCAGCTCGGAGGGAAGAAAGCAGTATTTT
v_gene: TRBV7-2; abundance: many; d_gene: TRBD1; j_gene: TRBJ2-7; CDR3aa: CASSLAGTGSSYEQYF; CDR3nt: TGTGCCAGCAGCTTAGCCGGGACAGGGAGCTCCTACGAGCAGTACTTC
v_gene: TRBV27; abundance: .; d_gene: TRBD2; j_gene: TRBJ2-3; CDR3aa: CASKPYSGRFLGTDTQYF; CDR3nt: TGTGCCAGCAAACCTTATAGCGGGAGATTTCTCGGCACAGATACGCAGTATTTT
v_gene: TRBV20-1; abundance: many; d_gene: TRBD1; j_gene: TRBJ2-7; CDR3aa: CSARDLDRGYEQYF; CDR3nt: TGCAGTGCTAGAGATTTGGACAGGGGGTACGAGCAGTACTTC
v_gene: TRBV7-3; abundance: many; d_gene: TRBD1; j_gene: TRBJ1-2; CDR3aa: CASSLTSMGQGYTF; CDR3nt: TGTGCCAGCAGCTTAACAAGTATGGGACAGGGCTACACCTTC
v_gene: TRBV11-1; abundance: many; d_gene: .; j_gene: TRBJ2-2; CDR3aa: CASSLEGSFGELFF; CDR3nt: TGTGCCAGCAGCTTAGAAGGTAGCTTCGGGGAGCTGTTTTTT
v_gene: TRBV5-6; abundance: .; d_gene: TRBD1; j_gene: TRBJ1-2; CDR3aa: CASSLAGGADGYTF; CDR3nt: TGTGCCAGCAGCTTGGCAGGGGGCGCCGATGGCTACACCTTC
v_gene: TRBV13; abundance: many; d_gene: TRBD1; j_gene: TRBJ2-4; CDR3aa: CASRTGTGSDIQYF; CDR3nt: TGTGCCAGCAGGACCGGGACAGGGAGTGACATTCAGTACTTC
v_gene: TRBV7-2; abundance: many; d_gene: TRBD1; j_gene: TRBJ1-2; CDR3aa: CASSPSQGVGGYTF; CDR3nt: TGTGCCAGCAGCCCAAGCCAGGGGGTTGGCGGCTACACCTTC
v_gene: TRBV10-3; abundance: many; d_gene: .; j_gene: TRBJ1-1; CDR3aa: CAISEFGGANTEAFF; CDR3nt: TGTGCCATCAGTGAATTTGGGGGCGCGAACACTGAAGCTTTCTTT
v_gene: TRBV6-2/TRBV6-3; abundance: many; d_gene: TRBD2; j_gene: TRBJ2-1; CDR3aa: CASSRGLAGGSQFF; CDR3nt: TGTGCCAGCAGTCGGGGACTAGCGGGAGGCTCGCAGTTCTTC
v_gene: TRBV6-2/TRBV6-3; abundance: many; d_gene: TRBD2; j_gene: TRBJ2-7; CDR3aa: CASSWDSGSSYEQYF; CDR3nt: TGTGCCAGCAGTTGGGATAGCGGGAGTTCCTACGAGCAGTACTTC
v_gene: TRBV9; abundance: .; d_gene: .; j_gene: TRBJ1-1; CDR3aa: CASSPPDRNPEAFF; CDR3nt: TGTGCCAGCAGCCCGCCGGACAGAAACCCTGAAGCTTTCTTT
v_gene: TRBV20-1; abundance: few; d_gene: TRBD2; j_gene: TRBJ2-3; CDR3aa: CSGAGSTDTQYF; CDR3nt: TGCAGTGGAGCGGGGTCCACAGATACGCAGTATTTT
v_gene: TRBV12-3/TRBV12-4; abundance: few; d_gene: .; j_gene: TRBJ2-4; CDR3aa: CASSMMVAKNIQYF; CDR3nt: TGTGCCAGCAGCATGATGGTAGCCAAAAACATTCAGTACTTC
v_gene: TRBV6-2/TRBV6-3; abundance: .; d_gene: .; j_gene: TRBJ1-1; CDR3aa: CASARDTEAFF; CDR3nt: TGTGCCAGCGCCCGTGACACTGAAGCTTTCTTT
v_gene: TRBV28; abundance: many; d_gene: TRBD2; j_gene: TRBJ2-2; CDR3aa: CASRSGYTGELFF; CDR3nt: TGTGCCAGCCGTAGCGGGTACACCGGGGAGCTGTTTTTT
v_gene: TRBV6-2/TRBV6-3; abundance: many; d_gene: TRBD1; j_gene: TRBJ2-2; CDR3aa: CASSYSIPGQGDPGELFF; CDR3nt: TGTGCCAGCAGTTACTCGATACCGGGACAGGGGGATCCCGGGGAGCTGTTTTTT
v_gene: TRBV20-1; abundance: many; d_gene: .; j_gene: TRBJ1-1; CDR3aa: CSARAVGSSTEAFF; CDR3nt: TGCAGTGCTAGAGCTGTGGGGTCGAGCACTGAAGCTTTCTTT
v_gene: TRBV19; abundance: many; d_gene: .; j_gene: TRBJ2-2; CDR3aa: CASSRITGELFF; CDR3nt: TGTGCCAGTAGTCGAATCACCGGGGAGCTGTTTTTT
v_gene: TRBV13; abundance: many; d_gene: TRBD1; j_gene: TRBJ1-3; CDR3aa: CASSVGQVHSGNTIYF; CDR3nt: TGTGCCAGCAGCGTTGGACAGGTCCACTCTGGAAACACCATATATTTT
v_gene: TRBV4-1; abundance: .; d_gene: .; j_gene: TRBJ1-5; CDR3aa: CASSLGGYGNQPQHF; CDR3nt: TGCGCCAGCAGCCTAGGGGGATACGGCAATCAGCCCCAGCATTTT
v_gene: TRBV19; abundance: many; d_gene: .; j_gene: TRBJ1-2; CDR3aa: CASSMVLEVFGYTF; CDR3nt: TGTGCCAGTAGTATGGTCCTCGAGGTATTCGGCTACACCTTC
v_gene: TRBV7-2; abundance: many; d_gene: .; j_gene: TRBJ1-1; CDR3aa: CASGKGVNTEAFF; CDR3nt: TGTGCCAGCGGAAAAGGAGTGAACACTGAAGCTTTCTTT
v_gene: TRBV20-1; abundance: many; d_gene: .; j_gene: TRBJ2-3; CDR3aa: CSARDSTEDTQYF; CDR3nt: TGCAGTGCTAGAGATTCGACGGAAGATACGCAGTATTTT
v_gene: TRBV4-1; abundance: .; d_gene: TRBD1; j_gene: TRBJ2-7; CDR3aa: CASSQAPPYRDRPYEQYF; CDR3nt: TGCGCCAGCAGCCAAGCCCCGCCCTACCGGGACAGGCCCTACGAGCAGTACTTC
v_gene: TRBV5-1; abundance: many; d_gene: TRBD1; j_gene: TRBJ2-7; CDR3aa: CASSYVFSPGQDFHEQYF; CDR3nt: TGCGCCAGCAGCTACGTATTCTCACCGGGACAGGACTTCCACGAGCAGTACTTC